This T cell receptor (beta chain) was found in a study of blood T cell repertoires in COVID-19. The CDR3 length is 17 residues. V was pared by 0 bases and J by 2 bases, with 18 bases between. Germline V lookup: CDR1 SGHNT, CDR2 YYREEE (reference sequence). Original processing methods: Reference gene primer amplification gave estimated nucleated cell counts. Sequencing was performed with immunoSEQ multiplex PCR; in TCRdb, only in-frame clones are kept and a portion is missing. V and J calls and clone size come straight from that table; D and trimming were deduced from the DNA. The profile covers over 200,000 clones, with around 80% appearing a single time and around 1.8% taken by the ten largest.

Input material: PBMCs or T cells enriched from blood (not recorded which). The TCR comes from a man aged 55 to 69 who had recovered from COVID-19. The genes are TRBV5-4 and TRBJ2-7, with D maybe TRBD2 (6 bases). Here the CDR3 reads CASSLGPTGTRAYEQYF. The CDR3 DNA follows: TGTGCCAGCAGCTTGGGGCCGACGGGGACTCGAGCCTACGAGCAGTACTTC.